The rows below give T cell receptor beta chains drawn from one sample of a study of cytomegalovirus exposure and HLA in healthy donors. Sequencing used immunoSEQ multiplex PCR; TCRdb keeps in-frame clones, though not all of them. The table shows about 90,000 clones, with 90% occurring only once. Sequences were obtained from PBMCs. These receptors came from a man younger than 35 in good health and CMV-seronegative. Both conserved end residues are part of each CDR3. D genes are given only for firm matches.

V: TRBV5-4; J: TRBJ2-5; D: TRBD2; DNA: TGTGCCAGCAGCGGAAGCGGACTAGCGGGAGTGGAGACCCAGTACTTC; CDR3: CASSGSGLAGVETQYF
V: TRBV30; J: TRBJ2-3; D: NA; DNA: TGTGCCTGGAGCCCGCATACTAGCCCACTATCTGATACGCAGTATTTT; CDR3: CAWSPHTSPLSDTQYF
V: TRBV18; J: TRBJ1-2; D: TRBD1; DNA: TGTGCCAGCTCACCTGAAGCGACAGGGCACTATGGCTACACCTTC; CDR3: CASSPEATGHYGYTF
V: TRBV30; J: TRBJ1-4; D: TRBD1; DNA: TGTGCCTGGAGGAGGGTTCGCCCGGGACAGAACACAACTAATGAAAAACTGTTTTTT; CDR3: CAWRRVRPGQNTTNEKLFF
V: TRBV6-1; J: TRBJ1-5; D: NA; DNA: TGTGCCAGCAGTCGGGATCCACTTAGCAATCAGCCCCAGCATTTT; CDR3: CASSRDPLSNQPQHF
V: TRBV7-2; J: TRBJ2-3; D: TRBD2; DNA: TGTGCCAGCAGCTTCAGGGTTGGTACTAGCGGGAGTCGCACAGATACGCAGTATTTT; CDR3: CASSFRVGTSGSRTDTQYF
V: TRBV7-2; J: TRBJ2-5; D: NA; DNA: TGTGCCAGCAGCGCGTGGGGCATTGAGACCCAGTACTTC; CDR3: CASSAWGIETQYF
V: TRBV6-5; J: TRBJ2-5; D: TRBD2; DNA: TGTGCCAGCAGTTTAGCGGGCAGTAGAGAGACCCAGTACTTC; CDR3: CASSLAGSRETQYF
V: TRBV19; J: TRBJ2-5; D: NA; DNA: TGTGCCAGTAGTATCTCGGAGACCCAGTACTTC; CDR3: CASSISETQYF
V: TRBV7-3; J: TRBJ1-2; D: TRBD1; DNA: TGTGCCAGCAGCCGCTCCGGACAGGCGTCGCTAGGCTATGGCTACACCTTC; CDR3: CASSRSGQASLGYGYTF
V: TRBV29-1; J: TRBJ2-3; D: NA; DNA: TGCAGCTACGATTCGGGAACAGATACGCAGTATTTT; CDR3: CSYDSGTDTQYF
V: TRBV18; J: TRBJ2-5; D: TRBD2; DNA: TGTGCCAGCTCACCCCCTTTAGCGGGACCTGAGACCCAGTACTTC; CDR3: CASSPPLAGPETQYF
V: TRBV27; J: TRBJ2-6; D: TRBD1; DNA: TGTGCCAGCAGTTTACTTGGACAGGCGAGAAGCTCTGGGGCCAACGTCCTGACTTTC; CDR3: CASSLLGQARSSGANVLTF
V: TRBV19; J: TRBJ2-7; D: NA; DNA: TGTGCCAGTAGTACCACCCTACTAGGAATGGTCTACGAGCAGTACTTC; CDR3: CASSTTLLGMVYEQYF